This T cell receptor (beta chain) was recorded in a study of CD8 T cells in ankylosing spondylitis. Study-level findings and limits: Eight highly homologous variants formed a TCR beta motif that appeared characteristic of ankylosing spondylitis blood. A subset of motif variants has previously been described in the synovial fluid and blood of reactive arthritis. Within matched ankylosing spondylitis synovial fluid, disease-linked clones were reportedly significantly enriched.

Concerning this clonotype: The antigen remains unidentified.

Quantitative 5'-RACE with molecular barcodes produced the TCR beta libraries. From the 5' RACE reads, TCRdb called clonotypes with MiXCR, one entry per CDR3 protein. This sample yields 350,000 to 550,000 distinct CDR3 sequences, of which roughly 25% are seen a single time; about 0.92% belongs to the top ten. Input material: blood, either unsorted or a sorted T cell fraction (not recorded which). This clonotype was sampled from a male donor with ankylosing spondylitis.

In DNA, the CDR3 is TGTGCCAGCAGACTGGGACTAGCGGGCCACAATGAGCAGTTCTTC. Protein product: CASRLGLAGHNEQFF. The chain employs TRBV12-3 or TRBV12-4 and TRBJ2-1; 12 nucleotides agree with TRBD2. This CDR3 has 15 amino acids. With V trimmed by 6 bases and J by 5 bases, 5 bases remained unmatched.